This TCR beta chain emerged from a study of human T cells and chemical hapten exposure. The time point was: pre-sensitization, week 0. Treatment of the sample: therapeutic diphenylcyclopropenone sensitization with weekly scalp DPC. TCRdb re-called the RACE reads through MiXCR, storing one row per CDR3 protein. This sample yields around 92,000 distinct CDR3 sequences, of which about 10% are seen a single time; under 3.5% belongs to the top ten. This clonotype was seen repeatedly, ten times or more. CDR1 is SGDLS, CDR2 YYNGEE, per germline. The CDR3 has 17 amino acids. V lost 0 bases and J 1 base, leaving 16 bases between the germline ends.

This chain connects TRBV9 to TRBJ1-1; possible D gene TRBD1, 5 bases. The material was whole blood, obtained in connection with sensitization to the hapten diphenylcyclopropenone (DPC). The sequence was obtained from an older woman with alopecia areata. Some clones in this sample may be carry-over from other donors' samples. This CDR3 is CASSVEWGWPGNTEAFF. DNA of the CDR3: TGTGCCAGCAGCGTAGAATGGGGGTGGCCAGGGAACACTGAAGCTTTCTTT.